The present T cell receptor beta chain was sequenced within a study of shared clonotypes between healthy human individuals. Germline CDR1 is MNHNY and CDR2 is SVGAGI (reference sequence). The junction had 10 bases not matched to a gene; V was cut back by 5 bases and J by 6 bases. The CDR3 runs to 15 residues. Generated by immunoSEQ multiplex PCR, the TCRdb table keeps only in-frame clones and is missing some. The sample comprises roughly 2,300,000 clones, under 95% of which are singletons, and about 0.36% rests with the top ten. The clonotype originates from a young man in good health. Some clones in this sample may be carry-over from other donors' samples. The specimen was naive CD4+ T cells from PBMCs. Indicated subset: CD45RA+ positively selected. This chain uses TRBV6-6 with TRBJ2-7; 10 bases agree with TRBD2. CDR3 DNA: TGTGCCAGCAGTGCTCCTCTAGCGGGAGCTATCGAGCAGTACTTC. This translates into CASSAPLAGAIEQYF.